Below are 30 T cell receptor beta chains sequenced from a single sample in a study of cytomegalovirus exposure and HLA in healthy donors. The PCR was carried out with 60 Vbeta primers and 13 Jbeta primers. The repertoire was sequenced with immunoSEQ multiplex PCR; TCRdb's copy has only in-frame clones and lacks some. The sample has approximately 120,000 clones; 83% are singletons. The sample consisted of PBMCs. The receptors come from a woman aged 40 to 50 in good health and CMV-seropositive.

The V call is TRBV5-1, the J call TRBJ1-1; D perhaps matches TRBD1 (5 bases). Deletions cut 0 bases from V and 8 bases from J, with 14 bases between. Looked up from germline, CDR1 is SGHRS and CDR2 is YFSETQ. There are 14 residues in the CDR3. The CDR3 loop reads CASSLGREGGEAFF. As DNA, the CDR3 is TGCGCCAGCAGCTTGGGCAGGGAGGGTGGCGAAGCTTTCTTT.

This chain links TRBV10-2 with TRBJ1-1; 8 bases align to TRBD1. The ends lost 6 bases at V and 4 bases at J; junction bases unmatched: 7. The germline gives CDR1 WSHSY, CDR2 SAAADI. The CDR3 is 14 residues long. CDR3: CASRVGQGSTEAFF. The CDR3 DNA sequence: TGCGCCAGCAGGGTTGGACAGGGTAGCACTGAAGCTTTCTTT.

The rearrangement links TRBV4-3 to TRBJ2-2; 7 bases are a match to TRBD1. V gave up 3 bases and J gave up 5 bases; unmatched junction bases: 6. This CDR3 has 15 residues. Germline V gives CDR1 LGHNA, CDR2 YSLEER. The CDR3 DNA sequence: TGCGCCAGCAGCCAGTTGGACAGGCCAACCGGGGAGCTGTTTTTT. It specifies CASSQLDRPTGELFF.

This clone was detected only once. The chain combines TRBV9 with TRBJ2-5, with a tentative D call TRBD2 (5 bases). The J call may be wrong; the DNA end is better matched by TRBJ2-7. This CDR3 has 15 amino acids. CDR1 and CDR2 from the germline V gene are SGDLS and YYNGEE. As DNA, the CDR3 is TGTGCCAGCAGCGTAGGAGTCGGGATCGTCGACGAGCAGTACTTC. Protein sequence: CASSVGVGIVDEQYF.

The genes are TRBV6-1 and TRBJ2-7; D might be TRBD1 (7 bases). V dropped 3 bases and J dropped 4 bases, with 13 bases sitting between them. The CDR3 runs 14 residues. Per germline, CDR1 MNHNS and CDR2 SASEGT. CDR3 nucleotides: TGTGCCAGCAGTGACAGGGGGGCCTCTTACGAGCAGTACTTC. Its protein product is CASSDRGASYEQYF.

This clone was counted once. The chain uses TRBV9 and TRBJ1-2; 7 bases align to TRBD1. The CDR3 runs to 16 residues. After removal of 0 bases from V and 4 bases from J, the junction contained 9 bases not matched to a gene. Per the germline V gene, CDR1 is SGDLS and CDR2 is YYNGEE. CDR3 sequence reads: CASSVGPDRDPYGYTF. The CDR3 region has the DNA TGTGCCAGCAGCGTAGGTCCCGACAGGGATCCCTATGGCTACACCTTC.

The rearrangement links TRBV5-1 to TRBJ2-1; 8 positions match TRBD1. The germline V gene encodes CDR1 SGHRS and CDR2 YFSETQ. V trimming: 4 bases; J trimming: 4 bases; junction bases outside the gene matches: 10. There are 16 residues in the CDR3. The CDR3 reads CASSEDRGLGYNEQFF. CDR3 in DNA: TGCGCCAGCAGCGAAGACAGGGGCCTCGGTTACAATGAGCAGTTCTTC.

V and J are TRBV2 and TRBJ2-7, with D maybe TRBD1 (5 bases). The ends were cut back, 9 bases at V and 6 bases at J, with 15 bases in the middle. This CDR3 is 12 amino acids long. CDR1 SNHLY and CDR2 FYNNEI come from the germline V gene. CDR3: CARSVDSTEQYF. CDR3 nucleotides: TGTGCCAGATCCGTTGACAGCACCGAGCAGTACTTC.

J is TRBJ2-1 and V is TRBV27; D is unresolved. CDR3 length: 14 residues. Germline V gives CDR1 MNHEY, CDR2 SMNVEV (reference sequence). V lost 4 bases, J lost 4 bases, and 11 bases lay in between. This chain's CDR3 is CASSSTEVYNEQFF. The CDR3 nucleotides read TGTGCCAGCAGTTCGACTGAAGTTTACAATGAGCAGTTCTTC.

For the CDR3, the DNA is TGTGCCAGCAGCGCGAGCGGGAGGGCCTCCTACAATGAGCAGTTCTTC. It specifies CASSASGRASYNEQFF. This chain connects TRBV9 to TRBJ2-1; 10 bases match TRBD2. Trimming at V came to 3 bases and at J to 0 bases, leaving 3 bases not matched to a gene. The germline gives CDR1 SGDLS, CDR2 YYNGEE. This CDR3 comprises 16 residues.

The chain combines TRBV28 with TRBJ2-1; the match to TRBD1 covers 8 bases. This CDR3 region has 16 residues. CDR1 and CDR2 from the germline V gene are MDHEN and SYDVKM. J was trimmed by 3 bases and V by 2 bases; bases with no gene match: 6. The CDR3 nucleotides are TGTGCCAGCAGTTTAATCGGGACAGGCTACTACAATGAGCAGTTCTTC. Translation: CASSLIGTGYYNEQFF.

J is TRBJ2-7 and V is TRBV5-1; 7 positions agree with TRBD1. Germline CDR1 is SGHRS and CDR2 is YFSETQ. V shed 3 bases, J shed 4 bases, and the junction held 4 bases outside the gene matches. The CDR3 spans 13 residues. In DNA, the CDR3 is TGCGCCAGCAGCTATGGACAGGTTTACGAGCAGTACTTC. Translating it yields CASSYGQVYEQYF.

The V call is TRBV7-2, the J call TRBJ2-7; the match to TRBD2 covers 9 bases. V lost 5 bases to trimming and J lost 1 base; unmatched junction nucleotides: 12. Per the germline V gene, CDR1 is SGHTA and CDR2 is FQGNSA. This CDR3 spans 17 amino acids. Here the CDR3 DNA reads TGTGCCAGCAGCCTGAGACTAGCGGTTAAAGATTCCTACGAGCAGTACTTC. It encodes CASSLRLAVKDSYEQYF.

The genes are TRBV7-8 and TRBJ1-2; TRBD1 matches at 8 bases. The CDR3 length is 15 residues. The germline V gene has CDR1 SGHVS and CDR2 FQNEAQ. Germline trimming cut 1 base from V and 5 bases from J; bases unmatched to any gene: 6. The CDR3 sequence is CASSLGSGTGYGYTF. In DNA form, the CDR3 reads TGTGCCAGCAGCTTAGGATCCGGGACAGGTTATGGCTACACCTTC.

This clone has just one count. This chain uses TRBV5-1 with TRBJ2-7, with D unresolved. The germline V gene has CDR1 SGHRS and CDR2 YFSETQ. Trimming shortened V by 0 bases and J by 1 base, and 11 bases separated the two germline ends. The CDR3 has 15 residues. CDR3 sequence reads: CASSLGYSSSYEQYF. As DNA, the CDR3 is TGCGCCAGCAGCTTGGGTTATAGCTCATCCTACGAGCAGTACTTC.

About this clone itself: One base separates it from a far larger clone, so it is likely a read error. This chain links TRBV28 with TRBJ2-7; 7 positions match TRBD2. Germline V gives CDR1 MDHEN, CDR2 SYDVKM. This CDR3 is built from 13 residues. As DNA, the CDR3 is TGTGCCAGCAGTGTGGGACTAAACTACGAGCCGTACTTC. Translating gives CASSVGLNYEPYF.

This clone was counted once. The chain joins TRBV2 to TRBJ1-2, with a tentative D call TRBD1 (6 bases). Germline CDR1 and CDR2: SNHLY and FYNNEI. V was clipped by 4 bases and J by 4 bases, with 13 bases between them. The CDR3 extends over 14 amino acids. The CDR3 here is CASSGAGVSYGYTF. CDR3 nucleotides: TGTGCCAGCAGTGGGGCAGGGGTTAGCTATGGCTACACCTTC.

This clone appeared once. The chain uses TRBV2 and TRBJ2-5, with D perhaps TRBD1 (7 bases). The CDR3 spans 9 residues. With 11 bases removed from V and 11 bases from J, the gap between germline ends came to 12 bases. The germline gives CDR1 SNHLY, CDR2 FYNNEI. Here the CDR3 reads CAGGTEQYF. The CDR3 DNA reads as TGTGCCGGAGGGACAGAGCAGTACTTC.

The chain combines TRBV5-1 with TRBJ1-2; 9 nucleotides agree with TRBD1. This CDR3 contains 15 residues. V was clipped by 0 bases and J by 4 bases; unmatched bases: 4. Per the germline V gene, CDR1 is SGHRS and CDR2 is YFSETQ. The CDR3 DNA sequence: TGCGCCAGCAGCTTGGGGACAGGGGAGATCTATGGCTACACCTTC. Amino acid sequence: CASSLGTGEIYGYTF. Together with reference TRBV5-1 and TRBJ1-2, the CDR3 gives the full variable domain: KAGVTQTPRYLIKTRGQQVTLSCSPISGHRSVSWYQQTPGQGLQFLFEYFSETQRNKGNFPGRFSGRQFSNSRSEMNVSTLELGDSALYLCASSLGTGEIYGYTFGSGTRLTVV.

The rearrangement links TRBV29-1 to TRBJ1-5; no firm D call. The length of the CDR3 is 13 residues. V gave up 3 bases and J gave up 1 base, with 7 bases separating them. Germline V lookup: CDR1 SQVTM, CDR2 ANQGSEA. DNA of the CDR3: TGCAGCGTTGAGGTGACAAGCAATCAGCCCCAGCATTTT. This translates into CSVEVTSNQPQHF.

The chain uses TRBV9 and TRBJ2-6; 7 nucleotides line up with TRBD1. The CDR3 runs 18 residues. Trimming removed 3 bases from V and 0 bases from J; junction bases left unmatched: 9. From germline, CDR1 is SGDLS and CDR2 YYNGEE. CDR3 bases: TGTGCCAGCAGCGACAGACAGGGTGGGGACTCTGGGGCCAACGTCCTGACTTTC. This sequence encodes CASSDRQGGDSGANVLTF.

The gene calls are TRBV5-5 and TRBJ2-7; 7 positions agree with TRBD2. Germline V gives CDR1 SGHKS, CDR2 YYEKEE (reference sequence). The CDR3 has 15 amino acids. V shed 2 bases, J shed 0 bases, and the junction held 5 bases outside the gene matches. The CDR3 nucleotides read TGTGCCAGCAGCTTATCGGGCGGGAGCTCCTACGAGCAGTACTTC. The encoded protein is CASSLSGGSSYEQYF.

The chain carries TRBV9 and TRBJ1-2, with D possibly matching TRBD1 (5 bases). The V and J ends lost 2 bases and 4 bases respectively, with 15 bases between them. This CDR3 spans 15 amino acids. Germline V lookup: CDR1 SGDLS, CDR2 YYNGEE. This CDR3 is CASSVTATEPYGYTF. CDR3 sequence (DNA): TGTGCCAGCAGCGTGACAGCCACGGAACCCTATGGCTACACCTTC.

This clone was seen a few times. V and J are TRBV7-2 and TRBJ1-4, with TRBD1 matching over 9 bases. This CDR3 has 15 amino acids. Germline V gene data show CDR1 as SGHTA and CDR2 as FQGNSA. V shed 5 bases, J shed 6 bases, and the junction held 7 bases outside the gene matches. The CDR3 nucleotides read TGTGCCAGCAGCCCAAAGACAGGGGGGTATGAAAAACTGTTTTTT. It is translated as CASSPKTGGYEKLFF.

The chain uses TRBV11-2 and TRBJ2-3, with D possibly TRBD2 on 5 matching bases. There are 16 residues in the CDR3. Trimming removed 4 bases from V and 1 base from J, with 15 bases in between. Germline V gene data show CDR1 as SGHAT and CDR2 as FQNNGV. The CDR3 loop reads CASSSYGVFGTDTQYF. CDR3 DNA sequence: TGTGCCAGCAGCTCCTACGGGGTGTTTGGCACAGATACGCAGTATTTT. Based on the CDR3 plus reference TRBV11-2 and TRBJ2-3, the full variable domain is EAGVAQSPRYKIIEKRQSVAFWCNPISGHATLYWYQQILGQGPKLLIQFQNNGVVDDSQLPKDRFSAERLKGVDSTLKIQPAKLEDSAVYLCASSSYGVFGTDTQYFGPGTRLTVL.

This sequence joins TRBV7-9 and TRBJ1-5; 9 bases fit TRBD1. Trimming at V came to 4 bases and at J to 5 bases, leaving 6 bases not matched to a gene. Germline CDR1 and CDR2: SEHNR and FQNEAQ (reference sequence). This CDR3 contains 15 residues. The CDR3 nucleotides are TGTGCCAGCAGCTACACAGGGGGCGAGGATCAGCCCCAGCATTTT. Residues: CASSYTGGEDQPQHF.

The genes are TRBV21-1 and TRBJ2-2; the table's D call, TRBD1, has no DNA check behind it. TRBV21-1 is given as a pseudogene. CDR3 length: 13 residues. CDR3 bases: TGTGCCAGCAGCAAATTAGGGGGCGGGGAGCTGTTTTTT. Its translation is CASSKLGGGELFF.

This chain joins TRBV6-6 and TRBJ1-1; D possibly corresponds to TRBD1 (6 bases). Per germline, CDR1 MNHNY and CDR2 SVGAGI (reference sequence). The V gene lost 5 bases and the J gene lost 1 base, with 17 bases spanning the gap. This CDR3 comprises 16 residues. The CDR3 loop reads CASSTLWGPRNTEAFF. CDR3 nucleotide sequence: TGTGCCAGCAGTACCTTATGGGGGCCGAGGAACACTGAAGCTTTCTTT.

This clone was found a few times. This rearrangement joins TRBV30 to TRBJ1-2, with 12 bases that match TRBD1. This CDR3 contains 15 residues. V was pared by 1 base and J by 6 bases, with 6 bases of the junction left unmatched. Germline V gives CDR1 GTSNPN, CDR2 SVGIG (reference sequence). The CDR3 loop is CAWSGDRGLSDGYTF. CDR3 sequence (DNA): TGTGCCTGGAGTGGGGACAGGGGGCTTTCGGATGGCTACACCTTC.

The V gene is TRBV7-2, the J gene TRBJ1-4, with D possibly being TRBD1 (6 bases). Germline CDR1 SGHTA, CDR2 FQGNSA. Trimming stripped 0 bases from V and 7 bases from J, with 12 bases between. The CDR3 runs 15 residues. The CDR3 region has the DNA TGTGCCAGCAGCTTAGCGGGGGGGGCAGGTGAAAAACTGTTTTTT. Translation gives CASSLAGGAGEKLFF.